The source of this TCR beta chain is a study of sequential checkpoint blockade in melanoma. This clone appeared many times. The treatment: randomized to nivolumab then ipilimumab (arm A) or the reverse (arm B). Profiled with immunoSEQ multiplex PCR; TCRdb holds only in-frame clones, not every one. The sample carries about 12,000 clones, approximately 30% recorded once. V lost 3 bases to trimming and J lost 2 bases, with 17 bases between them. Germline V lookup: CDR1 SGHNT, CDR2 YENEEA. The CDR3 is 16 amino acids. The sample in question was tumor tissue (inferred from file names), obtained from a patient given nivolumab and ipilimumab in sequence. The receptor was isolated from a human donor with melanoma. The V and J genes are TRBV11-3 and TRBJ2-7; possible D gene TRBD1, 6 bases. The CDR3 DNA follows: TGTGCCAGCAGCTTTGGTTCCCCGGACAGAGCCTACGAGCAGTACTTC. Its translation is CASSFGSPDRAYEQYF.